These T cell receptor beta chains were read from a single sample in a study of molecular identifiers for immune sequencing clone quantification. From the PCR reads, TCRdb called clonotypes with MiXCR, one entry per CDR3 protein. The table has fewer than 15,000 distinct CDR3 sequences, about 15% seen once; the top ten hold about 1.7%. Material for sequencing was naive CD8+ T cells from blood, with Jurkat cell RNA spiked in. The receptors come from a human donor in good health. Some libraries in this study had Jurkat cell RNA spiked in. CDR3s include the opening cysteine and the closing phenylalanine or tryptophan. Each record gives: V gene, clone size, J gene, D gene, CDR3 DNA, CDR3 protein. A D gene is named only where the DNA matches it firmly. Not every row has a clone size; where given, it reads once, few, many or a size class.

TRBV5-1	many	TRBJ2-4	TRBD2	TGCGCCAGCAGCTTGGAGACTAGCGGGAGGGCCTGGGATCGAAACATTCAGTACTTC	CASSLETSGRAWDRNIQYF
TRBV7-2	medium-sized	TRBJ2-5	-	TGTGCCAGCAGCAGCACCCAAGAGACCCAGTACTTC	CASSSTQETQYF
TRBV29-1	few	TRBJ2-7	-	TGCAGCGCCGGAGGGGTCGACGAGCAGTACTTC	CSAGGVDEQYF
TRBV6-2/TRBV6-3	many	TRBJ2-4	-	TGTGCCAGCAGAATAGTAGGCGCCCAAAACATTCAGTACTTC	CASRIVGAQNIQYF
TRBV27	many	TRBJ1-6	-	TGTGCCAGCAGTTTATCCGGGCCCAATAGTCCAGGACCTTCACCCCTCCACTTT	CASSLSGPNSPGPSPLHF
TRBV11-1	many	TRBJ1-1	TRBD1	TGTGCCAGCAGCCGCTTGAGGACAGGGGGCATGAACACTGAAGCTTTCTTT	CASSRLRTGGMNTEAFF
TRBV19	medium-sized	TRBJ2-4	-	TGTGCCAGTAGTACGACAGACCAAAACATTCAGTACTTC	CASSTTDQNIQYF
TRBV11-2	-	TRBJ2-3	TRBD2	TGTGCCAGCAGCTTAGGGCCCCCGGGTAGCGGGAGGCCGATCGCAGATACGCAGTATTTT	CASSLGPPGSGRPIADTQYF
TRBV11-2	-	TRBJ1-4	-	TGTGCCAGCAGCTTAGCGCCGGGTCGGGGGCCTCCAGAAAAACTGTTTTTT	CASSLAPGRGPPEKLFF
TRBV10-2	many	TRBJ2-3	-	TGCGCCACCGAGGGACTGTCAGATACGCAGTATTTT	CATEGLSDTQYF
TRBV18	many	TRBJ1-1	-	TGTGCCAGCTTTATTTTTAGTTTGAACACTGAAGCTTTCTTT	CASFIFSLNTEAFF
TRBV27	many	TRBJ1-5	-	TGTGCCAGCAGTTTAAGGCTCGAGGGGAGCAATCAGCCCCAGCATTTT	CASSLRLEGSNQPQHF
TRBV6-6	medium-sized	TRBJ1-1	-	TGTGCCAGCAATCCCCCCTCCATGGGAACTGAAGCTTTCTTT	CASNPPSMGTEAFF
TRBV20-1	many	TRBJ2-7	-	TGCAGTGCTAGAGACATTGGTGCAGGGTTTACCTACGAGCAGTACTTC	CSARDIGAGFTYEQYF
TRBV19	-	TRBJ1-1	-	TGTGCCAGTAGTGTGAGAGGAGACCCCCCCATGAGCACTGAAGCTTTCTTT	CASSVRGDPPMSTEAFF
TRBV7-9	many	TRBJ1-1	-	TGTGCCAGCAGCTTAGACCCGAACACTGAAGCTTTCTTT	CASSLDPNTEAFF
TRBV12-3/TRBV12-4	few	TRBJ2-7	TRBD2	TGTGCCAGCAGTTTCGGACTAGCCCTCTACGAGCAGTACTTC	CASSFGLALYEQYF
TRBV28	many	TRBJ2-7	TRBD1	TGTGCCAGCAGTCTACTGGACAGGAGCTCCTACGAGCAGTACTTC	CASSLLDRSSYEQYF
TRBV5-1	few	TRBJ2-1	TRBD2	TGCGCCAGCAGCTGGGGACTAGCGGGAGGGCTTGTAAATTCCTACAATGAGCAGTTCTTC	CASSWGLAGGLVNSYNEQFF
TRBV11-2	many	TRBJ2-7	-	TGTGCCAGCAGCCCACACGTCGGGGGACTCCCCTACGAGCAGTACTTC	CASSPHVGGLPYEQYF
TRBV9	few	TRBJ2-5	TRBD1	TGTGCCAGCAGCGTAGGACAGGGGGCTCGGGAGACCCAGTACTTC	CASSVGQGARETQYF
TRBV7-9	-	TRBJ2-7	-	TGTGCCAGCAGTCGGGGGTCCTACGAGCAGTACTTC	CASSRGSYEQYF
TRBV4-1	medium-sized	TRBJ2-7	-	TGCGCCAGCAGCCCACTCGTCGGCGGCTCCTACGAGCAGTACTTC	CASSPLVGGSYEQYF
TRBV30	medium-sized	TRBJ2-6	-	TGTGCCTGGAAACCGCCCTCTGGGGCCAACGTCCTGACTTTC	CAWKPPSGANVLTF
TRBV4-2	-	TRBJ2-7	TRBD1	TGTGCCAGCAGCCAAAATTATGGACAGGGGGCGTCGTACTTC	CASSQNYGQGASYF
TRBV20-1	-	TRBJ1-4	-	TGCAGTGCTAGAGACTTCCGGGAGACACCTACTAATGAAGAACTGTTTTTT	CSARDFRETPTNEELFF
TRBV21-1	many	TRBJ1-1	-	TGTGCCAGCAGCCCCCCTGCGACGGTGGTGAACACTGAAGCTTTCTTT	CASSPPATVVNTEAFF
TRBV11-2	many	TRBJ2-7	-	TGTGCCAGCAGCTCCCCACTAGTTGGCTACGAGCAGTACTTC	CASSSPLVGYEQYF
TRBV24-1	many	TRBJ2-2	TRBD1	TGTGCCACGAAAGGGACAGGGAGTCCCGGGGAGCTGTTTTTT	CATKGTGSPGELFF
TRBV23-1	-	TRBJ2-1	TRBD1	TGCGCCAGCAGTCAATCTAAAGGGGGCCTCTACAATGAGCAGTTCTTC	CASSQSKGGLYNEQFF
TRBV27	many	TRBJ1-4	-	TGTGCCAGCAGGGAGGACGTCTGGGATGAAAAACTGTTTTTT	CASREDVWDEKLFF
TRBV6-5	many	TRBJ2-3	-	TGTGCCAGCACCCCCCTCTGGGGTTCAGATACGCAGTATTTT	CASTPLWGSDTQYF
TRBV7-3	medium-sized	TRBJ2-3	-	TGTGCCAGCAGCAACGGAGGGACAGATACGCAGTATTTT	CASSNGGTDTQYF
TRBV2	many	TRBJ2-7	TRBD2	TGTGCCAGCAGCATTAGCGGGGACATGTACGAGCAGTACTTC	CASSISGDMYEQYF
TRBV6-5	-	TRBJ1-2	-	TGTGCCAGCAGCTATGACAGATTTCAAGAGGGCTACACCTTC	CASSYDRFQEGYTF
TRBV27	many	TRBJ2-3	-	TGTGCCAGCAGTTTCAGCACGGGTCGTTTTGATACGCAGTATTTT	CASSFSTGRFDTQYF
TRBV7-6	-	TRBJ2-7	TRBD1	TGTGCCAGCAGCTACGGGACAGCCTACGAGCAGTACTTC	CASSYGTAYEQYF
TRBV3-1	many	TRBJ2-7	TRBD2	TGTGCCACTTCTAGCGGGAGAAGCTACGAGCAGTACTTC	CATSSGRSYEQYF
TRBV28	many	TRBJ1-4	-	TGTGCCAGCAACTCACGCGGGTCCATTAATGAAAAACTGTTTTTT	CASNSRGSINEKLFF
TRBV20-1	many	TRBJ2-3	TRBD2	TGCAGTGCTAGAGAGAAAATAGCGGGAAGGACAGATACGCAGTATTTT	CSAREKIAGRTDTQYF
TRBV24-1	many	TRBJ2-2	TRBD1	TGTGCCACCGAGAAGGGACAGGGGGCGCAGGCCGGGGAGCTGTTTTTT	CATEKGQGAQAGELFF
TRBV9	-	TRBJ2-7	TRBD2	TGTGCCAGCAGCGTAGCAGCGGGGGACTACGAGCAGTACTTC	CASSVAAGDYEQYF
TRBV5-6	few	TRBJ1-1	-	TGTGCCAGCAGCCACACTGGGGGGATTGAAGCTTTCTTT	CASSHTGGIEAFF
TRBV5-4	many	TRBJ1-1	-	TGTGCCAGCAGCACAAACACTGAAGCTTTCTTT	CASSTNTEAFF
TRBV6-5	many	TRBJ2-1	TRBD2	TGTGCCAGCAGTCCTCTAGCGGGAGGATACAATGAGCAGTTCTTC	CASSPLAGGYNEQFF
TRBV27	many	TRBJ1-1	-	TGTGCCAGCAGTCCCGGGAGCCGGCACACTGAAGCTTTCTTT	CASSPGSRHTEAFF
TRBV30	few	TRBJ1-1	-	TGTGCCTGGAGTGTAAAAGGCCTGCGTCCCATGAACACTGAAGCTTTCTTT	CAWSVKGLRPMNTEAFF
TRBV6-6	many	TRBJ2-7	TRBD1	TGTGCCAGCAGTTACCTGGGACAGTCCTACGAGCAGTACTTC	CASSYLGQSYEQYF
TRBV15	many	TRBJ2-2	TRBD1	TGTGCCACCAGCAGAGAGAGGGGGCTGGGCACCGGGGAGCTGTTTTTT	CATSRERGLGTGELFF
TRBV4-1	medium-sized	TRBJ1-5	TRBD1	TGCGCCAGCAGCCAAGGGACAGGGGTCAATCAGCCCCAGCATTTT	CASSQGTGVNQPQHF
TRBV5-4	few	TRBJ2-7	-	TGTGCCAGCAGCTTAGTCGCCGGGGAAGAGCAGTACTTC	CASSLVAGEEQYF
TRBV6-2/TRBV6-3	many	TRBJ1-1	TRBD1	TGTGCCAGCAGTTATGGACAGGGGCCGGTAGCTGAAGCTTTCTTT	CASSYGQGPVAEAFF
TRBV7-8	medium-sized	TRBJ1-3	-	TGTGCCAGCAGCTTAGGTCGAAACACCATATATTTT	CASSLGRNTIYF
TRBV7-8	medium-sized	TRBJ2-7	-	TGTGCCAGCAGCTTTGGTGTCAGCTCCTACGAGCAGTACTTC	CASSFGVSSYEQYF
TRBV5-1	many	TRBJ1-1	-	TGCGCCAGCAGCAAATTCCCCGCCAATGAAGCTTTCTTT	CASSKFPANEAFF